The 8 T cell receptor beta chains reported below all come from one sample, sequenced in a study of neurological immune-mediated disorders. TCRdb analysed the 5' RACE reads with MiXCR anew, one entry per CDR3 protein. The repertoire includes about 50,000 distinct CDR3 sequences, 1.9% of them detected once, and roughly 2% sits in the top ten. The sequenced sample was PBMCs. Receptors originate from a woman aged 35 to 49 with multiple sclerosis.

This clonotype was observed at least ten times. This chain uses TRBV7-2 with TRBJ2-7; 7 bases are a match to TRBD2. V dropped 3 bases and J dropped 6; count of bases not matched to a gene: 8. From germline, CDR1 is SGHTA and CDR2 FQGNSA. The CDR3 loop spans 14 amino acids. CDR3 in DNA: TGTGCCAGCAGCTTTTGGGGGGGAAAGACCGAGCAGTACTTC. Protein sequence: CASSFWGGKTEQYF.

This clonotype was picked up many times. V gene TRBV5-1 combines with J gene TRBJ2-3, with TRBD1 matching 7 bases. This CDR3 comprises 14 residues. CDR1 and CDR2 (germline): SGHRS, YFSETQ. Trimming at V came to 3 bases and at J to 2 bases, leaving 3 bases not matched to a gene. The CDR3 loop reads CASSWQGDTDTQYF. The CDR3 DNA sequence: TGCGCCAGCAGCTGGCAGGGGGACACAGATACGCAGTATTTT.

This clonotype was observed many times. This chain joins TRBV5-1 and TRBJ2-5, with D tentatively TRBD2 (6 bases). The CDR3 covers 14 residues. Trimming removed 4 bases from V and 3 bases from J, with 13 bases in between. Looked up from germline, CDR1 is SGHRS and CDR2 is YFSETQ. CDR3 sequence reads: CASSHHRGKETQYF. In nucleotides, the CDR3 is TGCGCCAGCAGCCACCACCGGGGGAAAGAGACCCAGTACTTC.

This clonotype was counted at least ten times. The V call is TRBV11-2, the J call TRBJ2-5; 11 positions agree with TRBD2. With 0 bases clipped from V and 1 base from J, the junction kept 1 base outside the gene matches. The germline V gene has CDR1 SGHAT and CDR2 FQNNGV. The CDR3 extends over 16 amino acids. The CDR3 DNA follows: TGTGCCAGCAGCTTAGATGGACTAGCGGGCCAAGAGACCCAGTACTTC. It translates to CASSLDGLAGQETQYF.

This clonotype was seen many times. The V and J genes are TRBV20-1 and TRBJ2-3, with D perhaps matching TRBD1 or TRBD2 (5 bases each). Germline loops: CDR1 DFQATT, CDR2 SNEGSKA (reference sequence). This CDR3 is built from 13 residues. V was cut by 6 bases and J by 6 bases, with 16 bases left in between. The DNA for the CDR3 is TGCAGTGCGGGATCTGGGACGGGTGATACGCAGTATTTT. It codes for CSAGSGTGDTQYF.

This clonotype was counted ten times or more. The gene calls are TRBV5-1 and TRBJ2-1; D uncertain. V was trimmed by 4 bases and J by 8 bases, leaving 10 bases between them. The CDR3 has 12 residues. Per the germline V gene, CDR1 is SGHRS and CDR2 is YFSETQ. The CDR3, as DNA: TGCGCCAGCAGCAGGGTCGTCGATGAGCAGTTCTTC. Its protein product is CASSRVVDEQFF.

This clonotype came up many times. This chain uses TRBV6-5 with TRBJ2-7; a possible D gene is TRBD2 (7 bases). CDR1 and CDR2 from the germline V gene are MNHEY and SVGAGI. This CDR3 comprises 14 residues. Deletions cut 0 bases from V and 3 bases from J, with 9 bases between. The CDR3: CASSYSGGHYEQYF. Here the CDR3 DNA reads TGTGCCAGCAGTTACTCGGGGGGGCACTACGAGCAGTACTTC.

This clonotype was seen many times. The rearrangement uses TRBV5-1 and TRBJ1-2, with TRBD1 identical over 8 bases. Per the germline V gene, CDR1 is SGHRS and CDR2 is YFSETQ. This CDR3 is 12 amino acids long. V dropped 3 bases and J dropped 6; count of bases not matched to a gene: 1. Written as DNA, the CDR3 is TGCGCCAGCAGCTGGGGACAGGATGGCTACACCTTC. Translated: CASSWGQDGYTF.